Presented here are 9 T cell receptor beta chains from one specimen sequenced in a study of blood T cell repertoires in COVID-19. Generated by immunoSEQ multiplex PCR, the TCRdb table keeps only in-frame clones and is missing some. The sample has about 400,000 clones, around 90% seen once. The specimen was PBMCs or T cells enriched from blood (not recorded which). The receptor set was obtained from a woman aged 40 to 50 with acute COVID-19.

The chain is built from TRBV6-5 and TRBJ2-3; 11 positions agree with TRBD1. CDR3 length: 15 amino acids. Germline V gene lookup returns CDR1 MNHEY and CDR2 SVGAGI. Trimming cost V 6 bases and J 7 bases; bases outside gene matches: 9. The chain's CDR3 is CASRLGTGGSYTQYF. The CDR3 nucleotides are TGTGCCAGCAGGCTAGGGACAGGGGGTTCCTATACGCAGTATTTT.

The chain is built from TRBV2 and TRBJ2-3; D is undetermined. V was trimmed by 7 bases and J by 3 bases, leaving 14 bases between them. This CDR3 is built from 14 residues. Germline V gives CDR1 SNHLY, CDR2 FYNNEI. CDR3 DNA sequence: TGTGCCAGCATTCTAGTCGTTCAGACAGATACGCAGTATTTT. Translating it yields CASILVVQTDTQYF.

On this clone: Other DNA sequences from this sample encode an identical CDR3 as well. The chain combines TRBV5-1 with TRBJ1-6; maybe TRBD1 (6 bases). The CDR3 totals 14 residues. V was cut by 0 bases and J by 7 bases, with 8 bases left in between. Looked up from germline, CDR1 is SGHRS and CDR2 is YFSETQ. The CDR3 bases are TGCGCCAGCAGCTTGGGACAGGACAATTCACCCCTCCACTTT. Amino acids: CASSLGQDNSPLHF.

This rearrangement joins TRBV18 to TRBJ1-2; TRBD1 is a possible D gene (5 bases). The V gene lost 4 bases and the J gene lost 5 bases, with 17 bases spanning the gap. The length of the CDR3 is 15 residues. The germline V gene encodes CDR1 KGHSH and CDR2 LQKENI. The CDR3 is CASSLRQTPTYGYTF. Here the CDR3 DNA reads TGTGCCAGCTCACTGAGACAGACACCTACTTATGGCTACACCTTC.

The rearrangement uses TRBV30 and TRBJ1-1, with D possibly TRBD1 on 5 matching bases. The V and J ends lost 2 bases and 4 bases respectively, with 11 bases between them. CDR3 size: 13 residues. The germline V gene encodes CDR1 GTSNPN and CDR2 SVGIG (reference sequence). The CDR3 protein is CAWSKGRGTEAFF. The CDR3 nucleotides are TGTGCCTGGAGTAAGGGGAGGGGCACTGAAGCTTTCTTT.

The V call is TRBV24-1, the J call TRBJ1-2; D unclear. The V gene's germline CDR1 is KGHDR and CDR2 SFDVKD. The CDR3 is made up of 14 amino acids. Between the trimmed V and J ends, which lost 0 bases and 4 bases, there was a span of 8 bases. CDR3 region: CATSDLGGIYGYTF. The CDR3 region has the DNA TGTGCCACCAGTGATTTGGGAGGGATCTATGGCTACACCTTC.

This clone appeared once. The chain is built from TRBV9 and TRBJ1-1; 10 bases match TRBD1. Germline V gene data show CDR1 as SGDLS and CDR2 as YYNGEE. There are 16 residues in the CDR3. Trimming took 4 bases from V and 6 from J; bases not matched to a gene: 12. The CDR3 nucleotides are TGTGCCAGCAGCCCTCCATGGGACAGGGGCGGACCTGAAGCTTTCTTT. This sequence encodes CASSPPWDRGGPEAFF.

The chain joins TRBV19 to TRBJ2-2; D remains ambiguous. Germline assignment: CDR1 LNHDA and CDR2 SQIVND (reference sequence). The V end was cut by 6 bases, the J end by 5 bases, with 10 bases between. The CDR3 contains 13 residues. The CDR3 DNA is TGTGCCAGTAGGCCAAGCTGGACCGGGGAGCTGTTTTTT. This sequence encodes CASRPSWTGELFF. Combining the CDR3 with reference TRBV19 and TRBJ2-2 gives the whole variable domain DGGITQSPKYLFRKEGQNVTLSCEQNLNHDAMYWYRQDPGQGLRLIYYSQIVNDFQKGDIAEGYSVSREKKESFPLTVTSAQKNPTAFYLCASRPSWTGELFFGEGSRLTVL.

This clone was counted once. The rearrangement links TRBV3-1 (or the pseudogene TRBV3-2) to TRBJ2-5; D perhaps matches TRBD2 (6 bases). The length of the CDR3 is 15 residues. V was shortened by 0 bases and J by 4 bases, with 12 bases between the two germline ends. CDR1 is LGHDT and CDR2 is YNNKEL in the germline V gene (reference sequence). The chain's CDR3 is CASSQEGGSGETQYF. CDR3 bases: TGTGCCAGCAGCCAAGAGGGAGGTAGCGGAGAGACCCAGTACTTC.